The source of this T cell receptor beta chain is a study of blood T cell repertoires in COVID-19. CDR1 MNHEY and CDR2 SMNVEV come from the germline V gene (reference sequence). The ends lost 5 bases at V and 0 bases at J; junction bases unmatched: 5. CDR3 length equals 16 residues. This table comes from immunoSEQ multiplex PCR, and its TCRdb copy is limited to in-frame clones, with some not included. The sample includes over 100,000 clones, 70% to 90% of them seen just once. Sequencing was done on a sample of peripheral blood. The chain recombines TRBV27 with TRBJ2-2; 8 positions match TRBD2. The origin of this receptor is a man in his fifties with acute or convalescent COVID-19. CDR3 region: CASSPRGGSNTGELFF. The CDR3 DNA reads as TGTGCCAGCAGTCCTCGGGGGGGCTCGAACACCGGGGAGCTGTTTTTT.